This T cell receptor beta chain was recovered during a study of monozygotic twins with inflammatory bowel disease. General study findings and limits: Especially with disease activity, IBD patients shared fewer clonotypes with others than healthy twins did. Repertoire similarity was not found to differ between concordant and discordant twins, possibly from limited power.

From the 5' RACE reads, TCRdb lists one entry per CDR3 protein and no DNA. Its listing shows about 440,000 distinct CDR3 sequences. CDR3 length: 15 residues. Germline V gives CDR1 SGHKS, CDR2 YYEKEE (reference sequence). T cells were not sorted, and total RNA was isolated straight from whole blood. In the case of this clonotype: Its cognate antigen is unknown.

Sequenced input: blood. The chain combines TRBV5-5 with TRBJ2-1; the D call of TRBD1 rests on TCRdb alone, since no DNA is present to check it. The receptor was derived from a human donor with ulcerative colitis or Crohn's disease, or a healthy co-twin of an affected twin (not recorded which). The CDR3: CASSLGTGNYNEQFF.